Each of the 3 T cell receptor beta chains below was sequenced from the same sample in a study of cytomegalovirus exposure and HLA in healthy donors (TCRdb year 2017). The library relied on the immunoSEQ multiplex PCR assay. For the multiplex PCR, a mixture combining 60 forward primers for TCR Vbeta segments and 13 reverse primers for TCR Jbeta segments was used. TCRdb carries this immuneACCESS record with in-frame sequences only. Its versions omit some clonotypes, under half of them owing to an unresolved V gene in the studies checked, with the rest unexplained. The sample includes more than 95,000 clones, with 75% to 85% observed a single time. The top ten clonotypes cover about 8.3% of the sample. Sequencing was done on a sample of PBMCs. These receptors were collected from a woman in her forties or fifties in good health and CMV-seropositive.

The chain links TRBV2 to TRBJ2-1, with a possible D match to TRBD2 (6 bases). This CDR3 spans 14 amino acids. Germline CDR1 reads SNHLY; CDR2 reads FYNNEI. Trimming removed 5 bases at V and 3 bases at J, with 11 bases between. CDR3 loop: CASSIRGNYNEQFF. Written as DNA, the CDR3 is TGTGCCAGCAGTATCCGGGGGAACTACAATGAGCAGTTCTTC.

V and J are TRBV7-2 and TRBJ1-3, with D maybe TRBD1 (6 bases). The CDR3 contains 17 residues. Germline-derived CDR1 and CDR2 are SGHTA and FQGNSA. V was shortened by 2 bases and J by 0 bases, with 14 bases between the two germline ends. The CDR3 DNA sequence: TGTGCCAGCAGCTTACATTACAGGGCCTCCTCTGGAAACACCATATATTTT. It is translated as CASSLHYRASSGNTIYF.

CDR3 protein: CASSLRLRGSTEAFF. The CDR3, as DNA: TGTGCCAGCAGTTTACGCTTGCGGGGTAGCACTGAAGCTTTCTTT. The rearrangement links TRBV27 to TRBJ1-1; D gene unclear. Per the germline V gene, CDR1 is MNHEY and CDR2 is SMNVEV (reference sequence). V gave up 2 bases and J gave up 4 bases, with 14 bases separating them. The CDR3 spans 15 residues.